The 29 T cell receptor beta chains given below trace back to one sample, sequenced in a study of T cells in Graves' hyperthyroidism and ophthalmopathy (dated by TCRdb to the late 2010s). Receptor amplification or capture employed multiplex PCR. The instrument was an Illumina HiSeq 2000. Amplification of TCR beta CDR3 regions was carried out from RNA transcripts. The TCR CDR3 was subjected to a first round of RT-PCR using the HTBI primer set and the Qiagen OneStep RT-PCR kit. TCRdb handled the public reads itself, with Q25 trimming in fastp and clone calling in MiXCR, and kept productive beta chains. Merged by CDR3 protein, the rows form single entries marked with the most common genes and DNA. The sample contains more than 500,000 distinct CDR3 sequences, 40% to 55% of them found a single time. The ten most abundant clones make up about two fifths of the sample. Sequencing used peripheral blood or thyroid tissue (not recorded which). These receptors came from an adult woman with Graves' disease, either hyperthyroidism or ophthalmopathy (not recorded which).

This sequence joins TRBV20-1 and TRBJ1-2, with D uncertain. Germline V gene lookup returns CDR1 DFQATT and CDR2 SNEGSKA (reference sequence). The CDR3 loop spans 15 amino acids. V lost 5 bases to trimming and J lost 4 bases, with 20 bases between them. The CDR3 sequence: CSALPLTLNLYGYTF. The CDR3 region has the DNA TGCAGTGCTCTCCCGTTGACCCTAAACCTCTATGGCTACACCTTC.

This clonotype was observed a handful of times. The chain links TRBV24-1 to TRBJ1-3; TRBD1 matches 9 bases. The CDR3 is made up of 16 amino acids. In germline, CDR1 is KGHDR, CDR2 SFDVKD. Trimming cost V 3 bases and J 6 bases; bases outside gene matches: 8. CDR3: CATSDPGQGHENTIYF. In nucleotides, the CDR3 is TGTGCCACCAGTGATCCGGGACAGGGACATGAAAACACCATATATTTT.

The table lists this clonotype with many counts. The rearrangement joins TRBV10-2 to TRBJ1-1; D not resolved. Germline-derived CDR1 and CDR2 are WSHSY and SAAADI. The CDR3 has 11 residues. Trimming took 6 bases from V and 7 from J, leaving 9 bases between them. The CDR3, as DNA: TGCGCCAGCAGAATCAGCGGTGAAGCTTTCTTT. It translates to CASRISGEAFF.

This clonotype was counted a few times. V usage is TRBV29-1 and J usage is TRBJ2-7, with 11 nucleotides matching TRBD2. The junction had 11 bases not matched to a gene; V was cut back by 7 bases and J by 3 bases. The CDR3 loop spans 15 amino acids. Germline V gene lookup returns CDR1 SQVTM and CDR2 ANQGSEA. The CDR3 region is CSALVGLAGGYEQYF. CDR3 DNA sequence: TGCAGCGCCCTAGTGGGCCTAGCGGGAGGCTACGAGCAGTACTTC.

This chain uses TRBV20-1 with TRBJ2-7, with D possibly TRBD2 on 6 matching bases. Germline CDR1 and CDR2: DFQATT and SNEGSKA (reference sequence). The CDR3 sequence is 14 residues long. V lost 3 bases, J lost 3 bases, and 15 bases lay in between. Here the CDR3 DNA reads TGCAGTGCTAGGGGTTCCCGGGGGTACTACGAGCAGTACTTC. As protein: CSARGSRGYYEQYF.

This chain uses TRBV20-1 with TRBJ1-6; 7 bases are shared with TRBD1. Germline CDR1 and CDR2: DFQATT and SNEGSKA (reference sequence). CDR3 length equals 14 residues. The V gene end was trimmed by 6 bases and the J gene end by 7 bases; junction bases not matched to a gene: 9. The CDR3 DNA sequence: TGCAGTGCGGTCGAGGACAGGCAGAATTCACCCCTCCACTTT. Encoded protein: CSAVEDRQNSPLHF.

This clonotype was observed many times. This chain connects TRBV20-1 to TRBJ1-6, with 8 bases that match TRBD1. The germline V gene has CDR1 DFQATT and CDR2 SNEGSKA (reference sequence). After removal of 4 bases from V and 8 bases from J, the junction contained 7 bases not matched to a gene. CDR3 length: 14 residues. CDR3 sequence (DNA): TGCAGTGCTACAGGGGGCGTATGGGATTCACCCCTCCACTTT. This translates into CSATGGVWDSPLHF.

With respect to this clonotype: This CDR3 fails to terminate in the conserved phenylalanine or tryptophan, so it likely reflects a read error. The DNA is left out, because the CDR3 cannot be placed on it with certainty; the CDR3 is given as TCRdb lists it. The genes are TRBV20-1 and TRBJ2-5; TRBD2 was called by the table and not checked on the DNA. The CDR3 length is 16 residues, termini included. CDR1 and CDR2 (germline): DFQATT, SNEGSKA (reference sequence). CDR3 loop: CSARDLGEGYGYTFGS.

The chain couples TRBV19 to TRBJ1-2; tentatively, D is TRBD1 (5 bases). CDR3 length: 14 residues. Germline V gene data show CDR1 as LNHDA and CDR2 as SQIVND (reference sequence). With 5 bases removed from V and 4 bases from J, the gap between germline ends came to 14 bases. The CDR3 bases are TGTGCCAGTAGTTCGGGGACGGTGTTCTATGGCTACACCTTC. Translation gives CASSSGTVFYGYTF.

This clonotype has a handful of counts. The CDR3 DNA reads as TGTGCCAGCACTCCCCGGGACAAGTCTGTGGAGACCCAGTACTTC. Translation gives CASTPRDKSVETQYF. V gene TRBV5-5 combines with J gene TRBJ2-5, with D possibly being TRBD1 (6 bases). The V and J ends lost 6 bases and 5 bases respectively, with 20 bases between them. Germline assignment: CDR1 SGHKS and CDR2 YYEKEE (reference sequence). The CDR3 is 15 amino acids.

This clonotype came up many times. The rearrangement joins TRBV10-3 to TRBJ1-2, with a tentative D call TRBD1 (5 bases). The V end was cut by 2 bases, the J end by 6 bases, with 7 bases between. CDR1 is ENHRY, CDR2 SYGVKD, per germline. This CDR3 contains 12 residues. The CDR3 region has the DNA TGTGCCATCAGTGAGGGCAGGGATGGCTACACCTTC. It is translated as CAISEGRDGYTF.

This clonotype was counted between two and nine times. The chain joins TRBV3-1 to TRBJ1-3; 7 bases agree with TRBD1. Germline loops: CDR1 LGHDT, CDR2 YNNKEL (reference sequence). Germline trimming cut 0 bases from V and 7 bases from J; bases unmatched to any gene: 15. CDR3 length equals 18 residues. CDR3 sequence (DNA): TGTGCCAGCAGCCAAGATCACCCTCGACAGGGTTGGACGAACACCATATATTTT. Translation gives CASSQDHPRQGWTNTIYF.

The V gene is TRBV6-5, the J gene TRBJ2-7, with a weak D call TRBD2 (5 bases). From germline, CDR1 is MNHEY and CDR2 SVGAGI. The V end lost 4 bases, the J end lost 1 base, and 14 bases lay between the germline ends. This CDR3 is 15 amino acids long. The CDR3 DNA follows: TGTGCCAGCAGTTCCTCGGGGTTCCCTTCCTACGAGCAGTACTTC. As protein: CASSSSGFPSYEQYF.

This clonotype was seen only a few times. This CDR3 reads CASSGQSSYNSPLHF. CDR3 DNA sequence: TGTGCCAGCAGTGGACAGAGCTCCTATAATTCACCCCTCCACTTT. V usage is TRBV6-1 and J usage is TRBJ1-6; possible D gene TRBD1, 5 bases. Per germline, CDR1 MNHNS and CDR2 SASEGT. Trimming left V 4 bases short and J 0 bases short, with 7 bases between. The CDR3 has 15 amino acids.

This clonotype was counted at least ten times. The V gene is TRBV7-9, the J gene TRBJ2-7; D is possibly TRBD1 (5 bases). Germline CDR1 is SEHNR and CDR2 is FQNEAQ (reference sequence). V lost 2 bases, J lost 2 bases, and 7 bases lay in between. The CDR3 spans 13 residues. The CDR3 sequence: CASSLKGPYEQYF. CDR3 sequence (DNA): TGTGCCAGCAGCTTAAAGGGGCCCTACGAGCAGTACTTC. The full variable domain, completed using reference TRBV7-9 and TRBJ2-7, is DTGVSQNPRHKITKRGQNVTFRCDPISEHNRLYWYRQTLGQGPEFLTYFQNEAQLEKSRLLSDRFSAERPKGSFSTLEIQRTEQGDSAMYLCASSLKGPYEQYFGPGTRLTVT.

As to this clonotype: It is likely a read error, because the conserved phenylalanine at the end of the CDR3 is missing. The DNA is omitted, as the CDR3 cannot be located on it reliably, and the CDR3 follows TCRdb's listing. The chain's CDR3 is CASSQTTTIA. The chain joins TRBV4-1 to TRBJ1-3. The CDR3 comprises 10 residues, both ends counted. Germline loops: CDR1 MGHRA, CDR2 YSYEKL.

This chain links TRBV10-3 with TRBJ1-4; 8 bases fit TRBD1. Germline trimming cut 6 bases from V and 11 bases from J; bases unmatched to any gene: 11. The CDR3 sequence is 14 residues long. From germline, CDR1 is ENHRY and CDR2 SYGVKD. The CDR3 coding sequence is TGTGCCATCAGGGGAGGACAGGGAGGGCGGAAACTGTTTTTT. Translating it yields CAIRGGQGGRKLFF.

This clonotype appeared a few times. The rearrangement links TRBV28 to TRBJ2-2; a possible D gene is TRBD2 (6 bases). From germline, CDR1 is MDHEN and CDR2 SYDVKM. V was cut by 4 bases and J by 11 bases, with 14 bases left in between. This CDR3 has 13 amino acids. The CDR3 nucleotides are TGTGCCAGCAGTTCGGGAGTCTCGGGCGAGCTGTTTTTT. This gives the protein CASSSGVSGELFF.

This clonotype was detected ten times or more. The V and J genes are TRBV5-1 and TRBJ1-1; no reliable D call. The CDR3 runs 15 residues. The V gene lost 2 bases and the J gene lost 0 bases, with 11 bases spanning the gap. Germline V CDR1 and CDR2: SGHRS, YFSETQ. The CDR3 DNA follows: TGCGCCAGCAGCTTCGGAGGTACCTTGAACACTGAAGCTTTCTTT. It translates to CASSFGGTLNTEAFF. Using reference TRBV5-1 and TRBJ1-1 for the parts outside the CDR3, the full variable domain is KAGVTQTPRYLIKTRGQQVTLSCSPISGHRSVSWYQQTPGQGLQFLFEYFSETQRNKGNFPGRFSGRQFSNSRSEMNVSTLELGDSALYLCASSFGGTLNTEAFFGQGTRLTVV.

The chain recombines TRBV7-2 with TRBJ1-5, with 7 positions matching TRBD1. Germline-derived CDR1 and CDR2 are SGHTA and FQGNSA. V gave up 8 bases and J gave up 4 bases; unmatched junction bases: 5. The CDR3 consists of 13 residues. CDR3 in amino acids: CASAGQRNQPQHF. CDR3 nucleotides: TGTGCCAGCGCGGGACAGAGGAATCAGCCCCAGCATTTT.

This clonotype was detected only once. The genes are TRBV7-6 and TRBJ2-5, with D possibly being TRBD2 (5 bases). The germline V and J ends were trimmed by 3 bases and 2 bases, with 13 bases remaining between them. The CDR3 extends over 15 amino acids. The germline CDR1 and CDR2 sequences are SGHVS and FNYEAQ. The CDR3 loop is CASSLGPGMQETQYF. The CDR3 nucleotides are TGTGCCAGCAGCTTGGGCCCCGGGATGCAAGAGACCCAGTACTTC.

The chain couples TRBV20-1 to TRBJ2-7, with D possibly matching TRBD2 (6 bases). This CDR3 comprises 12 residues. Germline lookup yields CDR1 DFQATT and CDR2 SNEGSKA (reference sequence). V was shortened by 3 bases and J by 6 bases, with 12 bases between the two germline ends. CDR3 nucleotide sequence: TGCAGTGCTAGGGAGGGTTTCGGCGAGCAGTACTTC. This translates into CSAREGFGEQYF.

Ten or more counts support this clonotype. CDR3 protein: CASRGTENTEAFF. CDR3 in DNA: TGTGCCAGCAGGGGGACAGAGAACACTGAAGCTTTCTTT. The chain has TRBV2 and TRBJ1-1; 7 bases fit TRBD1. Unmatched junction bases numbered 2, after V lost 6 bases and J lost 1 base. The CDR3 loop spans 13 amino acids. CDR1 and CDR2 (germline): SNHLY, FYNNEI. Variable domain in full (rest from reference TRBV2 and TRBJ1-1): EPEVTQTPSHQVTQMGQEVILRCVPISNHLYFYWYRQILGQKVEFLVSFYNNEISEKSEIFDDQFSVERPDGSNFTLKIRSTKLEDSAMYFCASRGTENTEAFFGQGTRLTVV.

This clonotype was observed at least ten times. The chain carries TRBV5-5 and TRBJ2-5, with 13 bases aligning to TRBD2. This CDR3 spans 15 amino acids. V was pared by 7 bases and J by 5 bases, with 8 bases of the junction left unmatched. Germline values: CDR1 SGHKS, CDR2 YYEKEE (reference sequence). The CDR3 here is CASGTSGRAGETQYF. The DNA for the CDR3 is TGTGCCAGCGGAACTAGCGGGAGGGCCGGGGAGACCCAGTACTTC.

Worth noting for this clonotype: Lacking the conserved final phenylalanine or tryptophan, this CDR3 likely reflects a read error. The limits of the CDR3 on the DNA are not certain, so only TCRdb's listed CDR3 is given. The gene calls are TRBV20-1 and TRBJ2-5; no check of the table's D call, TRBD1, against the DNA was made. The CDR3 is 16 residues long, counting both termini. Looked up from germline, CDR1 is DFQATT and CDR2 is SNEGSKA (reference sequence). The chain's CDR3 is CSARIKVGATKRPSTS.

CDR3 in amino acids: CASSLAVGMNTEAFF. Written as DNA, the CDR3 is TGTGCCAGCAGCTTAGCGGTGGGGATGAACACTGAAGCTTTCTTT. The chain carries TRBV7-2 and TRBJ1-1, with D unresolved. V lost 0 bases and J lost 0, with 8 bases in between. Per the germline V gene, CDR1 is SGHTA and CDR2 is FQGNSA. CDR3 size: 15 residues.

This clonotype showed up many times. The chain employs TRBV12-3 or TRBV12-4 and TRBJ2-6; D call uncertain. This CDR3 comprises 13 residues. V was clipped by 8 bases and J by 0 bases, with 5 bases between them. CDR3 in amino acids: CASGPSGANVLTF. As DNA, the CDR3 is TGTGCCAGCGGCCCCTCTGGGGCCAACGTCCTGACTTTC.

DNA for the CDR3: TGTGCCAGCAGTTACGTCACCTCGGTGGGGACAGGGGATTCACCCCTCCACTTT. Translation: CASSYVTSVGTGDSPLHF. This rearrangement joins TRBV6-5 to TRBJ1-6, with 10 bases lining up with TRBD1. Per germline, CDR1 MNHEY and CDR2 SVGAGI. The CDR3 totals 18 residues. V lost 2 bases and J lost 8; bases outside the gene matches: 12.

There are a few counts of this clonotype. V usage is TRBV10-3 and J usage is TRBJ1-2; 9 bases line up with TRBD1. This CDR3 spans 13 amino acids. CDR1 and CDR2 from the germline V gene are ENHRY and SYGVKD. V dropped 10 bases and J dropped 7; count of bases not matched to a gene: 10. The CDR3 DNA sequence: TGTGCCACCGAAACGGGACAGGGAGGTGGCTACACCTTC. Protein sequence: CATETGQGGGYTF.